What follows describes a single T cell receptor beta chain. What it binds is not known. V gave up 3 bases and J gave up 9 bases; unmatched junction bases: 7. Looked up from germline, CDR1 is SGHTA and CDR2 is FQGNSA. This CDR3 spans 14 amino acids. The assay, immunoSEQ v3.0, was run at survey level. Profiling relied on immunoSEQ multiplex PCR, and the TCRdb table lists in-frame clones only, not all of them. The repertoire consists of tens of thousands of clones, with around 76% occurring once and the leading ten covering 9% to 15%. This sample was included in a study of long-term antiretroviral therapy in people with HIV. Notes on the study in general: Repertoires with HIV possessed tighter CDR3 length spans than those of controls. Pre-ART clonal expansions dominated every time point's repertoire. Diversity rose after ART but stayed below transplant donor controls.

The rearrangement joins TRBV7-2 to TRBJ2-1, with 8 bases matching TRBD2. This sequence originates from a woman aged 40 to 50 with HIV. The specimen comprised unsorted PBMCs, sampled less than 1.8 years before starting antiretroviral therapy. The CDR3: CASSFGSGTSEQFF. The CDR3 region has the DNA TGTGCCAGCAGCTTTGGAAGCGGGACTAGTGAGCAGTTCTTC.